This record concerns one T cell receptor beta chain sequence. The study ran its PCR with 60 Vbeta and 13 Jbeta primers. The assay was immunoSEQ multiplex PCR, and TCRdb's table has in-frame clones only and misses some. The sample has 95,000 to 150,000 clones; about three quarters are singletons. This record comes from a study of cytomegalovirus exposure and HLA in healthy donors. CDR3 length: 12 residues. Germline V gene lookup returns CDR1 SGHRS and CDR2 YFSETQ. V was clipped by 4 bases and J by 4 bases, with 8 bases between them. This TCR came from a man aged 60-69 years in good health and CMV-seropositive. The sample consisted of PBMCs. The chain combines TRBV5-1 with TRBJ1-1; perhaps TRBD1 as D (5 bases). The CDR3 nucleotides read TGCGCCAGCAGCCCGGGGGGCACTGAAGCTTTCTTT. Protein: CASSPGGTEAFF.